The clone carrying this T cell receptor beta chain was picked up a small number of times. Its antigen is unknown. cDNA synthesis used the whole RNA isolate, giving expressed TCRB sequences. Roughly 3.6 million reads per sample were averaged for naive, central memory and regulatory samples. Sequenced by immunoSEQ multiplex PCR; TCRdb stores in-frame clones only, minus some. This sample has 640,000 or so clones, with around an eighth found just once. The data stem from a study of beta chain features in type 1 diabetes. The study's findings and limits: Among all four CD4+ subsets, Type 1 diabetes patients had TCRB CDR3s that were moderately but significantly shorter.

Every donor had blood drawn once into heparin, roughly 100 mL on average. Purity exceeded 95% in all sorted populations. Sequenced material: naive CD4+ T cells from blood. The origin of this receptor is a man aged 18 to 35 with type 1 diabetes.

The CDR3: CASRGVMTYEQYF. The CDR3 nucleotides are TGTGCCAGCAGGGGGGTGATGACCTACGAGCAGTACTTC. The rearrangement joins TRBV25-1 to TRBJ2-7; D may correspond to TRBD1 or TRBD2 (5 bases each). Germline CDR1 is MGHDK and CDR2 is SYGVNS. This CDR3 comprises 13 residues. V dropped 6 bases and J dropped 2 bases, with 11 bases sitting between them.